This is a list of T cell receptor beta chains from one sample in a study of blood T cell repertoires in COVID-19. The method was immunoSEQ multiplex PCR; TCRdb's version includes in-frame clones alone and lacks a portion of them. The sample consists of roughly 250,000 clones, 84% of them appearing once. Source material: peripheral blood. Source of these receptors: a human donor in a cohort sampled during active COVID-19. CDR3s include the opening cysteine and the closing phenylalanine or tryptophan. Fields, in order: J gene, V gene, D gene, clone size, CDR3 DNA, CDR3 protein. A D gene is named only where the DNA matches it firmly. Expanded clones get a size class; other rows say once, few or many, or leave the size out.

TRBJ2-5,TRBV18,.,.,TGTGCCAGCTCACCCCAAAGCCAGGGACAAGAGACCCAGTACTTC,CASSPQSQGQETQYF
TRBJ2-7,TRBV5-1,TRBD2,.,TGCGCCAGCAGCCTCGGGACTAGCGGGAGATCCTACGAGCAGTACTTC,CASSLGTSGRSYEQYF
TRBJ2-5,TRBV5-4,.,.,TGTGCCAGCAGCCCGGGACACAGACAAGAGACCCAGTACTTC,CASSPGHRQETQYF
TRBJ2-7,TRBV19,TRBD1,.,TGTGCCAGTAGTGCCACAGGGGGCAGAGACGAGCAGTACTTC,CASSATGGRDEQYF
TRBJ2-5,TRBV6-5,TRBD1,.,TGTGCCAGCAGGGGGACAGGGGGCGAAGAGACCCAGTACTTC,CASRGTGGEETQYF
TRBJ1-2,TRBV6-5,.,.,TGTGCCAGCAGTTACGCCCAGGGGAGTGGTGGCTACACCTTC,CASSYAQGSGGYTF
TRBJ2-7,TRBV19,TRBD1,.,TGTGCCAGTAGTGGCTACAGGGGAACCACACTCGAGCAGTACTTC,CASSGYRGTTLEQYF
TRBJ2-1,TRBV18,.,.,TGTGCCAGCTCACCCCCTTTCCCCAGGGGCTACAATGAGCAGTTCTTC,CASSPPFPRGYNEQFF
TRBJ2-2,TRBV3-1/TRBV3-2,.,.,TGTGCCAGCAGCCAAAGACTGGGGAACACCGGGGAGCTGTTTTTT,CASSQRLGNTGELFF
TRBJ1-4,TRBV19,.,.,TGTGCCAGTAGTTCTAGAACCGGGACACGGAATGAAAAACTGTTTTTT,CASSSRTGTRNEKLFF
TRBJ2-1,TRBV6-2/TRBV6-3,TRBD2,once,TGTGCCAGCAGCCTGCGGGAGTTTTGGCCTGCGTTCTTC,CASSLREFWPAFF
TRBJ2-7,TRBV7-2,.,once,TGTGCCAGCAGCTTGCGAGTGATCTCCTACGAGCAGTACTTC,CASSLRVISYEQYF
TRBJ1-3,TRBV5-4,.,.,TGTGCCAGCAGCCAACTTCAGGGGTCTGGAAACACCATATATTTT,CASSQLQGSGNTIYF
TRBJ2-7,TRBV7-8,TRBD2,.,TGTGCCAGCAGCTTAGTCGGGGGGGTAGCGTCCTACGAGCAGTACTTC,CASSLVGGVASYEQYF
TRBJ2-7,TRBV27,TRBD2,.,TGTGCCAGCAGTTTAACCGTAGCGGGAGGGCCTTCCTACGAGCAGTACTTC,CASSLTVAGGPSYEQYF
TRBJ2-1,TRBV6-5,.,.,TGTGCCAGCAGTTATTACCAGGGGTGGAATGAGCAGTTCTTC,CASSYYQGWNEQFF
TRBJ2-7,TRBV27,.,.,TGTGCCAGCAGTTTCTTGGGCGTTTCCGAGCAGTACTTC,CASSFLGVSEQYF
TRBJ1-5,TRBV6-5,.,.,TGTGCCAGCAGTTACTCGAACAGGAACAATCAGCCCCAGCATTTT,CASSYSNRNNQPQHF
TRBJ2-7,TRBV27,TRBD2,.,TGTGCCAGCAGTGGGGATCTAATAGCGGGAGGAAGGAAGTACTTC,CASSGDLIAGGRKYF
TRBJ1-2,TRBV6-5,.,few,TGTGCCAGCAGTTACTCGACGGGGGGCTATGGCTACACCTTC,CASSYSTGGYGYTF
TRBJ1-4,TRBV12-5,.,.,TGTGCTAGTGGTTTGGGCCACAGGGTAACTAATGAAAAACTGTTTTTT,CASGLGHRVTNEKLFF
TRBJ1-2,TRBV4-1,.,.,TGCGCCAGCAGCCAAGGTCTTAACTATGGCTACACCTTC,CASSQGLNYGYTF
TRBJ2-7,TRBV5-8,TRBD2,few,TGTGCCAGCAGGAATAGCGGGAGCTCCTACGAGCAGTACTTC,CASRNSGSSYEQYF
TRBJ2-5,TRBV6-2/TRBV6-3,TRBD2,.,TGTGCCAGCAGTCGGGGGGGACAAGAGACCCAGTACTTC,CASSRGGQETQYF
TRBJ2-5,TRBV19,TRBD1,.,TGTGCCAGTAGTACAGGGGGTGGTTTCTGGGAGACCCAGTACTTC,CASSTGGGFWETQYF
TRBJ1-6,TRBV5-1,.,.,TGCGCCAGCAGCTTGGGACAGCAAGCGAATTCACCCCTCCACTTT,CASSLGQQANSPLHF
TRBJ2-7,TRBV15,TRBD1,.,TGTGCCACCAGCAGAGGGACAGGGTACGAGCAGTACTTC,CATSRGTGYEQYF
TRBJ2-5,TRBV5-1,.,.,TGCGCCAGCTCCGGGGGGCCTAGACCTCAAGAGACCCAGTACTTC,CASSGGPRPQETQYF
TRBJ2-3,TRBV5-5,TRBD2,once,TGTGCCAGCAGCTTGGAACTAGCGGGATCAGATACGCAGTATTTT,CASSLELAGSDTQYF
TRBJ2-2,TRBV28,.,.,TGTGCCAGCAGTTTCTCTGCGAGTCGGTGGAGGGAGAACACCGGGGAGCTGTTTTTT,CASSFSASRWRENTGELFF
TRBJ2-1,TRBV7-2,.,once,TGTGCCAGCAGCTTAAGACCCTCGAGAGGGCAGTTCTTC,CASSLRPSRGQFF
TRBJ2-1,TRBV4-1,TRBD2,.,TGCGCCAGCAGCCAAGAAAGGGCTAGCGGGAGGAATGAGCAGTTCTTC,CASSQERASGRNEQFF
TRBJ1-6,TRBV7-8,.,once,TGTGCCAGCAGCTTAGGGTCGCTCGGCGGTTCACCCCTCCACTTT,CASSLGSLGGSPLHF
TRBJ2-5,TRBV5-4,.,.,TGTGCCAGCAGCTTGTTCGCAGGGCGGTCAAAAGAGACCCAGTACTTC,CASSLFAGRSKETQYF